One sample yielded the 10 T cell receptor beta chains listed below, sequenced in a study of T cell repertoires in cytomegalovirus infection. TCRdb recomputed calls from the reads with MiXCR, one row per CDR3 protein. Among about 97,000 distinct CDR3 sequences listed, approximately 16% were seen once. The sample taken for sequencing was PBMCs. These receptors all come from a human donor in good health (CMV status not recorded). Some clones in this sample may be carry-over from other donors' samples.

This clonotype was observed at least ten times. The CDR3 DNA sequence: TGTGCCAGCAGCCCCGGCGTGGACTATGGCTACACCTTC. Translated, it gives CASSPGVDYGYTF. The chain links TRBV7-2 to TRBJ1-2, with no clear D. Trimming removed 5 bases at V and 3 bases at J, with 10 bases between. Per germline, CDR1 SGHTA and CDR2 FQGNSA. This CDR3 is built from 13 residues.

This clonotype showed up many times. This chain uses TRBV7-2 with TRBJ1-1, with 7 bases that match TRBD1. The CDR3 contains 14 residues. The V and J ends lost 6 bases and 2 bases, in that order; junction bases with no gene match: 6. Germline values: CDR1 SGHTA, CDR2 FQGNSA. Here the CDR3 reads CASSPNRGNTEAFF. The CDR3 DNA reads TGTGCCAGCAGTCCAAACAGGGGAAACACTGAAGCTTTCTTT.

This clonotype was seen ten or more times. This chain uses TRBV7-6 with TRBJ2-1; 11 nucleotides line up with TRBD2. V shed 8 bases and J 7 bases; nucleotides not matched to a gene: 4. Germline V gene sequence: CDR1 SGHVS, CDR2 FNYEAQ. The CDR3 runs 13 residues. CDR3 in amino acids: CASLSSGGNEQFF. The CDR3 nucleotides are TGTGCCAGCCTATCTAGCGGGGGGAATGAGCAGTTCTTC.

Many counts were recorded for this clonotype. This sequence joins TRBV7-9 and TRBJ2-1; TRBD2 matches 8 bases. This CDR3 contains 15 residues. Trimming at V came to 5 bases and at J to 10 bases, leaving 13 bases not matched to a gene. CDR1 is SEHNR, CDR2 FQNEAQ, per germline (reference sequence). This chain's CDR3 is CASSPSGGAEREQFF. DNA of the CDR3: TGTGCCAGCAGCCCGTCCGGGGGGGCCGAGCGAGAGCAGTTCTTC.

In this sample, this clonotype turned up many times. The rearrangement links TRBV12-3 or TRBV12-4 to TRBJ2-4; D perhaps matches TRBD1 (7 bases). The CDR3 has 12 amino acids. With 7 bases removed from V and 12 bases from J, the gap between germline ends came to 16 bases. CDR3 coding DNA: TGTGCCAGCAATCTGGGCGGGACAGCTCAGTACTTC. Residues: CASNLGGTAQYF.

This clonotype has a count of ten or more. This chain uses TRBV28 with TRBJ2-5; possible D gene TRBD2, 5 bases. This CDR3 spans 16 amino acids. The V end was cut by 5 bases, the J end by 3 bases, with 19 bases between. CDR1 is MDHEN, CDR2 SYDVKM, per germline. The CDR3 region has the DNA TGTGCCAGCAGTCATATCGTTATTCTGGGAGAAGAGACCCAGTACTTC. Translating it yields CASSHIVILGEETQYF.

This clonotype was recorded a few times. The genes are TRBV5-1 and TRBJ1-5; 8 nucleotides agree with TRBD1. The germline V gene has CDR1 SGHRS and CDR2 YFSETQ. This CDR3 contains 14 residues. Trimming cost V 0 bases and J 7 bases; bases outside gene matches: 3. Written as DNA, the CDR3 is TGCGCCAGCAGCTTGGACAGGGGGAGCCAGCCCCAGCATTTT. Amino acids: CASSLDRGSQPQHF.

This clonotype was found many times. The chain is built from TRBV2 and TRBJ1-1, with D possibly being TRBD1 (5 bases). CDR3 size: 18 residues. V dropped 8 bases and J dropped 0 bases, with 25 bases sitting between them. Germline values: CDR1 SNHLY, CDR2 FYNNEI. The CDR3 nucleotides read TGTGCCAGCTGTAGAGACAGCCAATCCAATACCCTGAACACTGAAGCTTTCTTT. This translates into CASCRDSQSNTLNTEAFF.

The J gene is TRBJ2-1, the V gene TRBV10-3, with TRBD1 identical over 7 bases. With V trimmed by 8 bases and J by 3 bases, 13 bases remained unmatched. The CDR3 consists of 16 residues. CDR1 is ENHRY, CDR2 SYGVKD, per germline. CDR3 residues: CAIARGSQRRYNEQFF. In DNA form, the CDR3 reads TGTGCCATCGCCAGGGGGTCACAGAGACGCTACAATGAGCAGTTCTTC.

This clonotype was observed a few times. The chain carries TRBV5-6 and TRBJ1-2; no definite D call. The CDR3 covers 14 residues. In germline, CDR1 is SGHDT, CDR2 YYEEEE. V lost 7 bases, J lost 4 bases, and 17 bases lay in between. For the CDR3, the DNA is TGTGCCAGCCGGATTCGAGTGGGAGGCTATGGCTACACCTTC. This sequence encodes CASRIRVGGYGYTF.